Listed here is a single TCR beta chain. The data originate from a study of glioma-infiltrating T cells. The overall study: Glioblastomas were WHO grade IV, sampled at first diagnosis; low-grade were grade II. Dexamethasone exposure before glioma surgery was limited to six or fewer days. About 1 million peripheral T cells were targeted at 4.5- to 10-fold coverage.

Amplification of TCR alpha and beta CDR3 regions from RNA used iRepertoire nested multiplex PCR. One-step reverse transcription and amplification started from approximately 100-400 ng of tissue mRNA or PBMC total RNA. TCRdb passed the multiplex PCR reads through MiXCR, listing each CDR3 protein once. The sample shows a few hundred thousand distinct CDR3 sequences, 41% of them seen only once. V dropped 3 bases and J dropped 2 bases, with 7 bases sitting between them. Looked up from germline, CDR1 is SQVTM and CDR2 is ANQGSEA. There are 12 residues in the CDR3. This sequence joins TRBV29-1 and TRBJ1-2; D uncertain. Material: glioma tissue, nonneoplastic brain tissue, or PBMCs (not recorded which). This TCR came from a human donor with low-grade glioma or glioblastoma, undergoing nonglioma brain surgery, or in good health (not recorded which). CDR3 sequence: CSVEALNYGYTF. For the CDR3, the DNA is TGCAGCGTTGAGGCTTTAAACTATGGCTACACCTTC. The whole variable domain, remainder taken from reference TRBV29-1 and TRBJ1-2, is SAVISQKPSRDICQRGTSLTIQCQVDSQVTMMFWYRQQPGQSLTLIATANQGSEATYESGFVIDKFPISRPNLTFSTLTVSNMSPEDSSIYLCSVEALNYGYTFGSGTRLTVV.